This T cell receptor beta chain was captured in a study of blood T cells in healthy people across ages. General study points: The study could not conclusively compare naive and antigen-experienced cells, given its unsorted PBMCs. A greater number of naive CD4+ cells and higher diversity distinguished long-lived donors from aged donors.

This clonotype was found a few times. The antigen is undetermined. Germline CDR1 and CDR2: DFQATT and SNEGSKA (reference sequence). The length of the CDR3 is 14 residues. V lost 6 bases and J lost 3; bases outside the gene matches: 10. Together with a sample-barcoded 5' primer, a J-beta primer mix was included in a second PCR lasting about 7 to 12 cycles. TCRdb redid the calling of the 5' RACE reads with MiXCR, one entry per CDR3 protein. The sample holds approximately 850,000 distinct CDR3 sequences; about three fifths are singletons and the top ten take 22%. The clonotype was recovered from a man younger than 45 in good health. The sequenced sample was blood. The chain has TRBV20-1 and TRBJ2-5; 7 bases fit TRBD1. The CDR3 sequence: CSATNTGAKETQYF. The CDR3 DNA sequence: TGCAGTGCCACCAACACAGGGGCAAAAGAGACCCAGTACTTC.